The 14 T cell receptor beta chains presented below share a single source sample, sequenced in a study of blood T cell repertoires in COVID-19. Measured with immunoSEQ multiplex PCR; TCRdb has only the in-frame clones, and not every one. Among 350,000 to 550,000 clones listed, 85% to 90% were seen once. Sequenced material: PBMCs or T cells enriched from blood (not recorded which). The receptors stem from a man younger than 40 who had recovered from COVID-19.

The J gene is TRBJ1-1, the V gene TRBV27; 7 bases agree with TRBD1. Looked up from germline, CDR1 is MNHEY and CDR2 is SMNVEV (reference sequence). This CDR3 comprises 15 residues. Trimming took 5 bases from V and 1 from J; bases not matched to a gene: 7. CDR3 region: CASSVVGQKNTEAFF. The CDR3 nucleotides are TGTGCCAGCAGTGTAGTGGGACAGAAGAACACTGAAGCTTTCTTT.

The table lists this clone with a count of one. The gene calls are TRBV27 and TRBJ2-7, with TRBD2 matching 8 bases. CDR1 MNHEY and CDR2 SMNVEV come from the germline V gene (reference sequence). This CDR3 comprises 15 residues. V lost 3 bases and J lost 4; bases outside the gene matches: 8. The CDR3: CASSFSSGSGYEQYF. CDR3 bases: TGTGCCAGCAGTTTCTCCAGCGGGAGTGGTTACGAGCAGTACTTC.

The CDR3 here is CASSPPSGYNEQFF. CDR3 nucleotide sequence: TGTGCCAGCAGCCCTCCTAGCGGATACAATGAGCAGTTCTTC. This chain links TRBV11-2 with TRBJ2-1; 7 nucleotides line up with TRBD2. Germline loops: CDR1 SGHAT, CDR2 FQNNGV. V shed 5 bases and J 4 bases; nucleotides not matched to a gene: 5. This CDR3 region has 14 residues.

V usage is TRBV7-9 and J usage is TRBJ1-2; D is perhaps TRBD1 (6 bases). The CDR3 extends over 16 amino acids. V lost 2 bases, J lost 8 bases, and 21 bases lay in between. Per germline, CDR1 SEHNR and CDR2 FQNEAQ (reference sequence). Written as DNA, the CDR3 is TGTGCCAGCAGCTTATCCCGGCTGGGGGCCGAGTTGGGCTACACCTTC. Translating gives CASSLSRLGAELGYTF.

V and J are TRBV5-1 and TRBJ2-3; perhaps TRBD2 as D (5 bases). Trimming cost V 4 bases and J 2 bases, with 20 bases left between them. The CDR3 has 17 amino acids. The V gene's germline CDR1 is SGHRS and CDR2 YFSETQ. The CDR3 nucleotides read TGCGCCAGCAGCCGACTCACGGGGTATGGGGACACAGATACGCAGTATTTT. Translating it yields CASSRLTGYGDTDTQYF.

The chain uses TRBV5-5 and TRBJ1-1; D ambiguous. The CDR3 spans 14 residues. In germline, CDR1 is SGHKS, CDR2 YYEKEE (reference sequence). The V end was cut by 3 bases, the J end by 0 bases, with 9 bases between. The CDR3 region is CASSYGLMNTEAFF. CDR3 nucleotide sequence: TGTGCCAGCAGCTATGGACTGATGAACACTGAAGCTTTCTTT.

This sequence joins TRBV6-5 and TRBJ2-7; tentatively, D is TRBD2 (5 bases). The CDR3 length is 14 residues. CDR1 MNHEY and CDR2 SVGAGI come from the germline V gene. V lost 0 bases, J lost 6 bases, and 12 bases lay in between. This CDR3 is CASSYSDLRVEQYF. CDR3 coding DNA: TGTGCCAGCAGTTACTCGGATCTGCGGGTCGAGCAGTACTTC.

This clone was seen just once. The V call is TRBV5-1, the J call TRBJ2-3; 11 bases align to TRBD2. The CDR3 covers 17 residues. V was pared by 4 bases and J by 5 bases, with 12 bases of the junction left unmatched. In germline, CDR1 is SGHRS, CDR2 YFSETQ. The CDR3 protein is CASSPGTSGAIGDTQYF. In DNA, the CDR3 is TGCGCCAGCAGCCCCGGGACTAGCGGTGCTATTGGAGATACGCAGTATTTT.

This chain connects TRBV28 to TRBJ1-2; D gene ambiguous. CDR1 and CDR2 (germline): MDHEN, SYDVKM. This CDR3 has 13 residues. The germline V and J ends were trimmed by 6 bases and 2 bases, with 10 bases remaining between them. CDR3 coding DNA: TGTGCCAGCAGCCTACCACCGAACTATGGCTACACCTTC. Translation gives CASSLPPNYGYTF.

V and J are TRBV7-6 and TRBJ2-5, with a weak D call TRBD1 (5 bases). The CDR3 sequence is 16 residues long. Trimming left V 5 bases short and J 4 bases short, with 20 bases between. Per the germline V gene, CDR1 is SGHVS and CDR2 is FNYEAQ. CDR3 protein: CASSLQPQGGGETQYF. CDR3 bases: TGTGCCAGCAGCCTACAACCCCAGGGCGGCGGAGAGACCCAGTACTTC.

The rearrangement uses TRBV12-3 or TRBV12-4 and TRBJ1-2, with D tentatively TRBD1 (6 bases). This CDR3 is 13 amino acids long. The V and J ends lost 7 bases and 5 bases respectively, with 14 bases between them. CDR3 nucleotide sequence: TGTGCCAGCACCCTAGCCGGACAGTATGGCTACACCTTC. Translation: CASTLAGQYGYTF.

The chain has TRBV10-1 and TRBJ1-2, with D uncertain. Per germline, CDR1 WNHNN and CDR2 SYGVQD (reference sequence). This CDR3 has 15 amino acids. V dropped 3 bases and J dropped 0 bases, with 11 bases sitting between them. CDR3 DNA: TGCGCCAGCAGTGAATCTTCCGTATCTAACTATGGCTACACCTTC. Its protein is CASSESSVSNYGYTF.

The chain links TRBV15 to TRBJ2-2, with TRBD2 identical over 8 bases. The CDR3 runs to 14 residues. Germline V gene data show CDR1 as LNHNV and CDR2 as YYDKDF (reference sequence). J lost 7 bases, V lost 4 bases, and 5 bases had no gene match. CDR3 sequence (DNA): TGTGCCACCAGCACGCAGCGGGAGAACGGGGAGCTGTTTTTT. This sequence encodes CATSTQRENGELFF.

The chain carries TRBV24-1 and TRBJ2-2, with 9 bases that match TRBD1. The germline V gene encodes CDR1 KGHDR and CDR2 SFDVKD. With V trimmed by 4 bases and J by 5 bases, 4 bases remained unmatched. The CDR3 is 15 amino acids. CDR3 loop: CATSDTGTGTGELFF. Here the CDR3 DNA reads TGTGCCACCAGTGACACCGGGACAGGGACCGGGGAGCTGTTTTTT.